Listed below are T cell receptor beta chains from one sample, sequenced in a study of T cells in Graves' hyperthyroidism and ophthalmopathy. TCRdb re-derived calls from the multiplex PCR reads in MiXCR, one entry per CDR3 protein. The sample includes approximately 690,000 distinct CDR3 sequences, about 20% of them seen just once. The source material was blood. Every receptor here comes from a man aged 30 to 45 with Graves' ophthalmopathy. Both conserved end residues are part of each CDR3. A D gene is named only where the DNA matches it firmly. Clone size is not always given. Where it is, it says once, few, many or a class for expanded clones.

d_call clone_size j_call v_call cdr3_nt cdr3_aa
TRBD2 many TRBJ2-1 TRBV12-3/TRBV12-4 TGTGCCAGCAGTCCGGGGACTAGATACAATGAGCAGTTCTTC CASSPGTRYNEQFF
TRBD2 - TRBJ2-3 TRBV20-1 TGCAGTGCTAGGACTAGCGGGAGTGGACATAGCACGGATACGCAGTATTTT CSARTSGSGHSTDTQYF
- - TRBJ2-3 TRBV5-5 TGTGCCAGCAGCTTGGTTGCTTTTGGCGGCGCGAGCACAGATACGCAGTATTTT CASSLVAFGGASTDTQYF
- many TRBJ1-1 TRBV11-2 TGTGCCAGCAGCCTCAGGGAGGGAAGCACTGAAGCTTTCTTT CASSLREGSTEAFF
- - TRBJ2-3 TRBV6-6 TGTGCCAGCAGTTACTCAAGCCACTCAACAGATACGCAGTATTTT CASSYSSHSTDTQYF
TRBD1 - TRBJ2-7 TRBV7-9 TGTGCCAGCAGCTTACGGGACAGGGAATACGAGCAGTACTTC CASSLRDREYEQYF
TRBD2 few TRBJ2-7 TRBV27 TGTGCCAGCAGCCGAGCGGGGAGGACCCACTACGAGCAGTACTTC CASSRAGRTHYEQYF
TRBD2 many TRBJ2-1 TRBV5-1 TGCGCCAGCAGCTACCGGACTAGCGGGATCGTTGAGCAGTTCTTC CASSYRTSGIVEQFF
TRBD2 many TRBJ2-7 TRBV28 TGTGCCAGCACGCAAGCGGGAGCCCCTCGGGAGCAGTACTTC CASTQAGAPREQYF
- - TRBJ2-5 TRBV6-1 TGTGCCACCAAGCGGACAGTGGGGCAAGAGACCCAGTACTTC CATKRTVGQETQYF
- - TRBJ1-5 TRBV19 TGTGCCAGTAGTATAGCCAGGAAGCAGCCCCAGCATTTT CASSIARKQPQHF
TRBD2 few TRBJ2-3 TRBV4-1 TGCGCCAGCAGCCAACTACTCCCGGGACTAGCGGAAGGAAGAACAGATACGCAGTATTTT CASSQLLPGLAEGRTDTQYF
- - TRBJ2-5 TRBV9 TGTGCCAGCAGCGTAGAGAAGCGGTCTAGTCAAGAGACCCAGTACTTC CASSVEKRSSQETQYF
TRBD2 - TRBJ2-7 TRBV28 TGTGCCAGCAGTTTAGCGGGAGAGTCCGCCTACGAGCAGTACTTC CASSLAGESAYEQYF
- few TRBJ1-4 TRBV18 TGTGCCAGCTCACAAGACAGGAATGAAAAACTGTTTTTT CASSQDRNEKLFF
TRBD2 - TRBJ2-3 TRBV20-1 TGCAGTGCTCTAAGGGGAGCGGGAGGCCCCGGGGATACGCAGTATTTT CSALRGAGGPGDTQYF
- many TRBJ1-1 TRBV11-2 TGTGCCAGCAGCAGACCAGGGCGGAACACTGAAGCTTTCTTT CASSRPGRNTEAFF
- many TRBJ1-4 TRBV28 TGTGCCAGCAGTTTAGCAGGAGCAACTAATGAAAAACTGTTTTTT CASSLAGATNEKLFF
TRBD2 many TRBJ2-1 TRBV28 TGTGCCAGCAACCCCCTAGCGGGAGACAATGAGCAGTTCTTC CASNPLAGDNEQFF
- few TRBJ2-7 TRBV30 TGTGCCTGGAGTGTAGGAGGGGGCAACGAGCAGTACTTC CAWSVGGGNEQYF
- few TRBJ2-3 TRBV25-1 TGTGCCAGCAGTGCTGGACTAGGGGGAGATACGCAGTATTTT CASSAGLGGDTQYF
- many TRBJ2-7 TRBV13 TGTGCCAGCAGCCGATATGGTGGGGGAGACTCCTACGAGCAGTACTTC CASSRYGGGDSYEQYF
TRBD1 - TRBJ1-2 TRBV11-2 TGTGCCAGCAGCTCATACCGGGACAGGGGTCCCCTCTATGGCTACACCTTC CASSSYRDRGPLYGYTF
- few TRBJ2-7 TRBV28 TGTGCCACTCAGACTGCCTTCTCCTACGAGCAGTACTTC CATQTAFSYEQYF
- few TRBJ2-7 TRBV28 TGTGCCAGCAGTGAATCCAGGGGTCGCTACGAGCAGTACTTC CASSESRGRYEQYF
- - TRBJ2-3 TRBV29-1 TGCAGCGTTGAGGGTCAAAGCACAGATACGCAGTATTTT CSVEGQSTDTQYF
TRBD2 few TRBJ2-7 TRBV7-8 TGTGCCAGCAGGTTAACTAGCGGGAGGGCCAAATACGAGCAGTACTTC CASRLTSGRAKYEQYF
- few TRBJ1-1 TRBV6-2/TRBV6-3 TGTGCCAGCACCCTTGGGCTGGGACTGAACACTGAAGCTTTCTTT CASTLGLGLNTEAFF
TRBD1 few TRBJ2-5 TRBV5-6 TGTGCCAGCAGCCCCCTCCCGGGACAGGGAGAGACCCAGTACTTC CASSPLPGQGETQYF
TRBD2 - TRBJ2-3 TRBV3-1 TGTGCCAGCAGCTATTCCCTAGCGGGAGTGGATACGCAGTATTTT CASSYSLAGVDTQYF
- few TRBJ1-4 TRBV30 TGTGCCTGGAGGACTACCGGGGCCGCTAATGAAAAACTGTTTTTT CAWRTTGAANEKLFF
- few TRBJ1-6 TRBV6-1 TGTGCCAACAGCCGGCAGCTAGGCTCCTATAATTCACCCCTCCACTTT CANSRQLGSYNSPLHF
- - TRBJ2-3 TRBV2 TGTGCCAGCAGTGAAATAAGGAGAGGGCAGTATTTT CASSEIRRGQYF
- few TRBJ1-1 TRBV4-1 TGCGCCAGCAGCCAAGACGGAGTGAGGAACCGTGAAGCTTTCTTT CASSQDGVRNREAFF
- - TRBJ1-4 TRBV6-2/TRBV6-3 TGTGCCAGCCGTCACCCTAGGGCCGCGGTGCGGGGCAGTAATGAAAAACTGTTTTTT CASRHPRAAVRGSNEKLFF
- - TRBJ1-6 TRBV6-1 TGTGCCAGCAGGAACCGAGGTCCTAATTCACCCCTCCACTTT CASRNRGPNSPLHF
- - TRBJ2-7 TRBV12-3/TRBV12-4 TGTGCCAGCAGTAGGACAGCCACCTCTCCCGAGCAGTACTTC CASSRTATSPEQYF
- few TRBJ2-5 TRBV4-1 TGCGCCAGCAGCCAAGGAGGGGGGGGCCTTTACCAAGAGACCCAGTACTTC CASSQGGGGLYQETQYF
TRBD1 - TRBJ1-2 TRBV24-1 TGTGCCACCAGTGACCCGGACAGGGACGGAGACAACTATGGCTACACCTTC CATSDPDRDGDNYGYTF
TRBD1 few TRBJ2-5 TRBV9 TGTGCCAGCAGCACCCGGACAGGGGCGGAACCTCAGTACTTC CASSTRTGAEPQYF
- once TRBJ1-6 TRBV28 TGTGCCAGCAGTTTTCGGCAGACCTATAATTCACCCCTCCACTTT CASSFRQTYNSPLHF
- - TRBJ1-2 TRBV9 TGTGCCAGCAGCGTAGTCCCAGAATCCCCATATGGCTACACCTTC CASSVVPESPYGYTF
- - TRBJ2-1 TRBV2 TGTGCCAGCAAGATGCGGGCGGCGGTATACAATGAGCAGTTCTTC CASKMRAAVYNEQFF
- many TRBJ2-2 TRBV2 TGTGCCAGCAGTGCCTTACAGGGAAACACCGGGGAGCTGTTTTTT CASSALQGNTGELFF
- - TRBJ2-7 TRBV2 TGTGCCAGCACCCTGACCGGGAGCTCCTACGAGCAGTACTTC CASTLTGSSYEQYF
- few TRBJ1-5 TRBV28 TGTGCCAGCAGTCCGGGCCCGCTGGGGGGCAATCAGCCCCAGCATTTT CASSPGPLGGNQPQHF
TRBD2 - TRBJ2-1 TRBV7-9 TGTGCCAGCAGCTTAGCCCTGATAAGACTAGCGGGAATGAACAATGAGCAGTTCTTC CASSLALIRLAGMNNEQFF